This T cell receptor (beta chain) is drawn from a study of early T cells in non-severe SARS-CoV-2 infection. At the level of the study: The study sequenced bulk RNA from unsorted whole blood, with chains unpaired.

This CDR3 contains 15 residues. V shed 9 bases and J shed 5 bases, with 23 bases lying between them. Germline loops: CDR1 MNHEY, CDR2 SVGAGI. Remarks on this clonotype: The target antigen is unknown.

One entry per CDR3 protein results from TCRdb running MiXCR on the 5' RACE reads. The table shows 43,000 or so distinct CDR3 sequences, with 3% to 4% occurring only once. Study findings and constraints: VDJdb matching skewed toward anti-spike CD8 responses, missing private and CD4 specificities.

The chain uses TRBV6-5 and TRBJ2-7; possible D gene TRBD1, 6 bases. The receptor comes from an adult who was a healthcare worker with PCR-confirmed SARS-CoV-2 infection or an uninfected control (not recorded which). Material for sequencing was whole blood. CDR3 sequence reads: CASNPQGFQVHEQYF. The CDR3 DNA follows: TGTGCCAGTAACCCTCAGGGGTTTCAGGTACACGAGCAGTACTTC.